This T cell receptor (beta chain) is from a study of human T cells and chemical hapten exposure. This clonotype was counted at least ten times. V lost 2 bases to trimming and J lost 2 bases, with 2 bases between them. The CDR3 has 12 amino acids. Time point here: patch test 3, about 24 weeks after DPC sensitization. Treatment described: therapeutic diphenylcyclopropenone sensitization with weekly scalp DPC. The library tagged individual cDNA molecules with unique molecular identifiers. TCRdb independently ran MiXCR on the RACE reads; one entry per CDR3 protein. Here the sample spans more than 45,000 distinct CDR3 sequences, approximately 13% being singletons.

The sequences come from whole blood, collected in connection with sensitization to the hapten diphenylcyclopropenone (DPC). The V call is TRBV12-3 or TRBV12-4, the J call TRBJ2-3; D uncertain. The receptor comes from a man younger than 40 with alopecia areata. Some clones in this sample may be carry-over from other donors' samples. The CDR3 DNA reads TGTGCCAGCAGTTTATCCACAGATACGCAGTATTTT. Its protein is CASSLSTDTQYF.